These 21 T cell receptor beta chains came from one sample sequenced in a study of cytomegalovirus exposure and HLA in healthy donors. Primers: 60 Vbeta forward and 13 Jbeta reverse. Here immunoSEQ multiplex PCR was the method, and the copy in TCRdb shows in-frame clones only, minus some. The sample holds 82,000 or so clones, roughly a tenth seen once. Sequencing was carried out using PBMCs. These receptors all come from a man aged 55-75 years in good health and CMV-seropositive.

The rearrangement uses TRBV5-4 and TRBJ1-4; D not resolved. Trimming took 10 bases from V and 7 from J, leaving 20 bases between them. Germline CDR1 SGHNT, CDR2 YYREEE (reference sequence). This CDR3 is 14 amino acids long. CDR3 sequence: CAPTSGREPEKLFF. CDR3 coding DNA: TGTGCCCCCACCTCGGGGAGGGAACCTGAAAAACTGTTTTTT.

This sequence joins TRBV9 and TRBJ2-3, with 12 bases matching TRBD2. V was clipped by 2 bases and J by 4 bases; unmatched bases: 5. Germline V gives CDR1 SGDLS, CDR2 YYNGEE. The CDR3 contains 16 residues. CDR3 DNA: TGTGCCAGCAGCGTTTCTAGCGGGAGGGCCGCAGATACGCAGTATTTT. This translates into CASSVSSGRAADTQYF.

CDR3 region: CASSPRGASGPGYTF. The CDR3 DNA follows: TGTGCCAGCTCACCTAGGGGTGCGTCTGGCCCTGGCTACACCTTC. V and J are TRBV18 and TRBJ1-2; D is perhaps TRBD1 (5 bases). Germline loops: CDR1 KGHSH, CDR2 LQKENI. V was pared by 3 bases and J by 7 bases, with 18 bases between. This CDR3 comprises 15 residues.

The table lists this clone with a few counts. The CDR3 loop is CASRRDRENIQYF. CDR3 nucleotide sequence: TGTGCCAGCAGGAGGGACAGGGAAAACATTCAGTACTTC. J is TRBJ2-4 and V is TRBV6-5, with 9 nucleotides matching TRBD1. V lost 6 bases to trimming and J lost 5 bases; unmatched junction nucleotides: 2. Germline CDR1 and CDR2: MNHEY and SVGAGI. CDR3 length: 13 amino acids.

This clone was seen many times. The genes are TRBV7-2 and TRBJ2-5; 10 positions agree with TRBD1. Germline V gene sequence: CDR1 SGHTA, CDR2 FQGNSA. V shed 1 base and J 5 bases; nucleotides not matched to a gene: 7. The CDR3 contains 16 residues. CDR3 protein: CASSLGATGGLETQYF. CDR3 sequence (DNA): TGTGCCAGCAGCTTAGGAGCGACAGGGGGCCTCGAGACCCAGTACTTC.

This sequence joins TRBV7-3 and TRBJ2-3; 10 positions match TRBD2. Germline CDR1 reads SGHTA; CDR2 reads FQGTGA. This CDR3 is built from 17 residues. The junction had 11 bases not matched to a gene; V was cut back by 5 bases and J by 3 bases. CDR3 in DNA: TGTGCCAGCAGCCAACCGGCCCTAGCGGGGGTTACAGATACGCAGTATTTT. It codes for CASSQPALAGVTDTQYF.

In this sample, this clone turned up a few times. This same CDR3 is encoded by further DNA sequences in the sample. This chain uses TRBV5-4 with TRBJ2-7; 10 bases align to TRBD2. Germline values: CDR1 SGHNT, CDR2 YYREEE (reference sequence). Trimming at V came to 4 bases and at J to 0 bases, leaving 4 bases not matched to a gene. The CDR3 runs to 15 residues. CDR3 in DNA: TGTGCCAGCAGCCCCTGGACTAGCGGCTCCTACGAGCAGTACTTC. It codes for CASSPWTSGSYEQYF.

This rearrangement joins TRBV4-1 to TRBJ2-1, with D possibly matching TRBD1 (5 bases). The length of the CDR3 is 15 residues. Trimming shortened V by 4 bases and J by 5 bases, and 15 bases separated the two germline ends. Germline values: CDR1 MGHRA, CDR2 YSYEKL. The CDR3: CASSPPGIPHNEQFF. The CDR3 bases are TGCGCCAGCAGCCCTCCAGGGATCCCTCACAATGAGCAGTTCTTC.

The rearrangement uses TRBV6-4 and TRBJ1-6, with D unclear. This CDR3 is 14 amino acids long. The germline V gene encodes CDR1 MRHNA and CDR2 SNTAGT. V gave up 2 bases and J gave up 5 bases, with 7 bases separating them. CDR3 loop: CASSDRGNNSPLHF. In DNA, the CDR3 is TGTGCCAGCAGTGACCGGGGAAATAATTCACCCCTCCACTTT.

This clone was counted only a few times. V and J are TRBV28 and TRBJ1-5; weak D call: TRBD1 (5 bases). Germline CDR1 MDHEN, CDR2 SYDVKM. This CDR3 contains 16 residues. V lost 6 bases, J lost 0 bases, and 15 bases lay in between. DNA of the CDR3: TGTGCCAGCAGCGAAATGGCAGGGCATAGCAATCAGCCCCAGCATTTT. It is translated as CASSEMAGHSNQPQHF.

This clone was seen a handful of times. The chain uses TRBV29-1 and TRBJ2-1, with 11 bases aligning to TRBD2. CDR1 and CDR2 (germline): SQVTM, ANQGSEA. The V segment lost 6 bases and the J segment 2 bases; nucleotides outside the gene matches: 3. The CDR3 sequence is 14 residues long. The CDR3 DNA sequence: TGCAGCGTCGGACTAGCGGGTACCTACAATGAGCAGTTCTTC. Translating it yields CSVGLAGTYNEQFF.

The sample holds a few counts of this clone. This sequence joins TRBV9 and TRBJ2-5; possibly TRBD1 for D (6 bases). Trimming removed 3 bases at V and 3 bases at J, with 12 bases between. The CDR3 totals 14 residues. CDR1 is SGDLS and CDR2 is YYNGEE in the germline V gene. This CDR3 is CASSGYREEETQYF. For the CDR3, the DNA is TGTGCCAGCAGCGGATACAGGGAAGAAGAGACCCAGTACTTC.

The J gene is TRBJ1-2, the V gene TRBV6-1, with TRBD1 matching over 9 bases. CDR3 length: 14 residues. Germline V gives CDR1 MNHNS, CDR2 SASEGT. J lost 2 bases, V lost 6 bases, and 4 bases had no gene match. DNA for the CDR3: TGTGCCAGCAGGAGACAGGGGGGGAACTATGGCTACACCTTC. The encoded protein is CASRRQGGNYGYTF.

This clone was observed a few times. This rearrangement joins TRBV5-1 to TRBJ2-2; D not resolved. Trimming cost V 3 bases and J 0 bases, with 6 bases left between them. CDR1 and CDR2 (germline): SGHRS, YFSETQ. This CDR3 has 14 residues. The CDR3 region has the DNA TGCGCCAGCAGCTCTCAGGCGAACACCGGGGAGCTGTTTTTT. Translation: CASSSQANTGELFF.

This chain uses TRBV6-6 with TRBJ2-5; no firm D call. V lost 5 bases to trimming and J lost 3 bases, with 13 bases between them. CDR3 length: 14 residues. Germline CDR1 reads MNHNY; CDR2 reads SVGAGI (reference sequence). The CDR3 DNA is TGTGCCAGCAGTCCCCATCAGAATAAAGAGACCCAGTACTTC. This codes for CASSPHQNKETQYF.

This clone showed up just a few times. For the CDR3, the DNA is TGTGCCAGCAGCCTACAGGGGGGGGGTCAGCCCCAGCATTTT. Translation: CASSLQGGGQPQHF. This rearrangement joins TRBV9 to TRBJ1-5; 8 nucleotides line up with TRBD1. V lost 4 bases to trimming and J lost 6 bases; unmatched junction nucleotides: 6. The CDR3 is 14 amino acids. Germline V CDR1 and CDR2: SGDLS, YYNGEE.

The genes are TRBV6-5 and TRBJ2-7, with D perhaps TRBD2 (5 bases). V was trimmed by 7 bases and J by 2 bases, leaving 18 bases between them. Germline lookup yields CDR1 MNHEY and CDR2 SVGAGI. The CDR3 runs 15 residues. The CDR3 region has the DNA TGTGCCAGCATCGTCGGGGTGGGCGAAACCTACGAGCAGTACTTC. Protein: CASIVGVGETYEQYF.

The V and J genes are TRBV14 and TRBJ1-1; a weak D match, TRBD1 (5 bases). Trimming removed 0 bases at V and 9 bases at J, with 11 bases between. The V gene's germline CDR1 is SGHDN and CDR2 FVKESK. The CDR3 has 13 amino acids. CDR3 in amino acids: CASSQDQRGKAFF. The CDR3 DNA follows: TGTGCCAGCAGCCAAGATCAAAGGGGAAAAGCTTTCTTT.

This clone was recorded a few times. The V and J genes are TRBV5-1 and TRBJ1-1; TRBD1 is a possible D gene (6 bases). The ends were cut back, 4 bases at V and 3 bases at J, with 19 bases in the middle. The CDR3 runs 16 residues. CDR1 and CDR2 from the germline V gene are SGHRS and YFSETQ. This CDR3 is CASSRGGGAADTEAFF. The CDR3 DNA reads TGCGCCAGCAGCCGTGGTGGGGGGGCGGCCGACACTGAAGCTTTCTTT.

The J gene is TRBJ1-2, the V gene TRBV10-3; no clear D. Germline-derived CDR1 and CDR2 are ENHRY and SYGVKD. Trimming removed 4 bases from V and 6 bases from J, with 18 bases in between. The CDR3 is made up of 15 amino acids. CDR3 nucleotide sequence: TGTGCCATCAGTGTCTTAGGAGGGAAGGAAAATGGCTACACCTTC. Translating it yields CAISVLGGKENGYTF.

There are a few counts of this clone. CDR3 in amino acids: CSVEPRIANTGELFF. CDR3 nucleotide sequence: TGCAGCGTTGAGCCCAGGATCGCGAACACCGGGGAGCTGTTTTTT. The V and J genes are TRBV29-1 and TRBJ2-2; D gene ambiguous. The CDR3 length is 15 residues. The germline V and J ends were trimmed by 3 bases and 0 bases, with 11 bases remaining between them. Looked up from germline, CDR1 is SQVTM and CDR2 is ANQGSEA.